These 28 T cell receptor beta chains came from one sample sequenced in a study of blood T cell repertoires in COVID-19. Libraries were prepared by immunoSEQ multiplex PCR; TCRdb keeps only in-frame clonotypes and omits some of them. The data hold just under 60,000 clones, with around 81% observed a single time. Sample: peripheral blood. The receptors were sampled from an elderly man with COVID-19, enrolled during active disease.

This rearrangement joins TRBV10-3 to TRBJ1-3; D call uncertain. Trimming shortened V by 7 bases and J by 1 base, and 8 bases separated the two germline ends. There are 13 residues in the CDR3. Per the germline V gene, CDR1 is ENHRY and CDR2 is SYGVKD. The CDR3 DNA follows: TGTGCCATCACAGCGGCATCTGGAAACACCATATATTTT. This gives the protein CAITAASGNTIYF.

This chain joins TRBV30 and TRBJ1-2, with D perhaps matching TRBD1 (5 bases). This CDR3 contains 14 residues. Germline V gene data show CDR1 as GTSNPN and CDR2 as SVGIG (reference sequence). Trimming shortened V by 5 bases and J by 8 bases, and 21 bases separated the two germline ends. CDR3 in amino acids: CAWPRGLTEGGYTF. CDR3 DNA sequence: TGTGCCTGGCCTAGGGGTCTGACGGAGGGAGGCTACACCTTC.

CDR3 sequence reads: CASSTGGNTIYF. The CDR3 bases are TGTGCCAGCAGTACAGGGGGAAACACCATATATTTT. This chain joins TRBV6-5 and TRBJ1-3, with D tentatively TRBD1 (6 bases). Germline V gives CDR1 MNHEY, CDR2 SVGAGI. This CDR3 spans 12 amino acids. The V and J ends lost 5 bases and 4 bases respectively, with 6 bases between them.

This chain connects TRBV6-5 to TRBJ2-7, with 7 bases fitting TRBD2. V was clipped by 7 bases and J by 5 bases; unmatched bases: 11. The CDR3 has 14 residues. Germline CDR1 reads MNHEY; CDR2 reads SVGAGI. The CDR3 coding sequence is TGTGCCAGCATTGGTATCGGGGGGATTAACGAGCAGTACTTC. Its translation: CASIGIGGINEQYF.

The V gene is TRBV7-2, the J gene TRBJ1-4; 8 bases are shared with TRBD1. The V and J ends lost 1 base and 7 bases, in that order; junction bases with no gene match: 5. The CDR3 length is 15 residues. Germline V gives CDR1 SGHTA, CDR2 FQGNSA. The CDR3 DNA sequence: TGTGCCAGCAGCTTAGTGGGACAGGCGGGTGAAAAACTGTTTTTT. Its translation: CASSLVGQAGEKLFF.

This sequence joins TRBV7-2 and TRBJ1-5, with D possibly matching TRBD1 (6 bases). Germline values: CDR1 SGHTA, CDR2 FQGNSA. Between the trimmed V and J ends, which lost 5 bases and 7 bases, there was a span of 12 bases. CDR3 size: 13 residues. CDR3 DNA: TGTGCCAGCAGCCTAAACAGGGACCAGCCCCAGCATTTT. It codes for CASSLNRDQPQHF. The whole variable domain, remainder taken from reference TRBV7-2 and TRBJ1-5, is GAGVSQSPSNKVTEKGKDVELRCDPISGHTALYWYRQSLGQGLEFLIYFQGNSAPDKSGLPSDRFSAERTGGSVSTLTIQRTQQEDSAVYLCASSLNRDQPQHFGDGTRLSIL.

The chain joins TRBV15 to TRBJ1-2; 10 bases align to TRBD1. From germline, CDR1 is LNHNV and CDR2 YYDKDF (reference sequence). The CDR3 runs to 14 residues. V trimming: 3 bases; J trimming: 7 bases; junction bases outside the gene matches: 5. The CDR3 region is CATSSYGTGVGYTF. CDR3 nucleotide sequence: TGTGCCACCAGCAGCTACGGGACAGGGGTTGGCTACACCTTC.

The J gene is TRBJ2-1, the V gene TRBV9, with unresolved D. V was cut by 3 bases and J by 9 bases, with 10 bases left in between. CDR1 is SGDLS and CDR2 is YYNGEE in the germline V gene. This CDR3 is built from 12 residues. This CDR3 is CASSAGNSEQFF. CDR3 coding DNA: TGTGCCAGCAGCGCAGGTAACAGTGAGCAGTTCTTC. Full variable domain (rest looked up from reference TRBV9 and TRBJ2-1): DSGVTQTPKHLITATGQRVTLRCSPRSGDLSVYWYQQSLDQGLQFLIQYYNGEERAKGNILERFSAQQFPDLHSELNLSSLELGDSALYFCASSAGNSEQFFGPGTRLTVL.

The chain has TRBV4-3 and TRBJ2-7; a possible D gene is TRBD2 (5 bases). Germline lookup yields CDR1 LGHNA and CDR2 YSLEER. The CDR3 covers 16 residues. V dropped 0 bases and J dropped 3 bases, with 15 bases sitting between them. This CDR3 reads CASSQEAGWGVYEQYF. The CDR3 nucleotides are TGCGCCAGCAGCCAAGAAGCAGGATGGGGAGTCTACGAGCAGTACTTC.

This chain connects TRBV6-1 to TRBJ2-1; 10 nucleotides align to TRBD2. The CDR3 spans 15 residues. The J segment lost 13 bases and the V segment lost 1 base, leaving 10 bases of the junction unmatched. Germline CDR1 and CDR2: MNHNS and SASEGT. CDR3 DNA sequence: TGTGCCAGCAGTGAAGAGGGGGTAGCGGGGGGAGATCAGTTCTTC. Protein: CASSEEGVAGGDQFF.

The chain recombines TRBV3-1 (or the pseudogene TRBV3-2) with TRBJ1-4; TRBD1 aligns across 8 bases. Losses at the gene ends were 3 bases for V and 3 bases for J; bases not matched to a gene: 3. Germline values: CDR1 LGHDT, CDR2 YNNKEL (reference sequence). The CDR3 is 15 amino acids. The CDR3 region is CASSHAGGSNEKLFF. The CDR3 DNA is TGTGCCAGCAGCCACGCAGGGGGCTCTAATGAAAAACTGTTTTTT.

This clone is judged medium-sized. The chain employs TRBV7-9 and TRBJ1-4; 7 bases line up with TRBD1. With V trimmed by 5 bases and J by 10 bases, 22 bases remained unmatched. This CDR3 region has 18 residues. Looked up from germline, CDR1 is SEHNR and CDR2 is FQNEAQ (reference sequence). In DNA form, the CDR3 reads TGTGCCAGCAGCGACAGGGACGGAGATCGGGGATCGGGGATAAAACTGTTTTTT. Its protein product is CASSDRDGDRGSGIKLFF.

The J gene is TRBJ1-2, the V gene TRBV6-5, with 7 bases identical to TRBD1. V trimming: 6 bases; J trimming: 1 base; junction bases outside the gene matches: 5. The germline CDR1 and CDR2 sequences are MNHEY and SVGAGI. This CDR3 has 14 residues. CDR3 protein: CASSRDRVNYGYTF. Written as DNA, the CDR3 is TGTGCCAGCAGCAGGGACAGAGTTAACTATGGCTACACCTTC.

The V call is TRBV7-3, the J call TRBJ2-2; a possible D gene is TRBD1 (5 bases). Trimming cost V 0 bases and J 0 bases, with 8 bases left between them. The V gene's germline CDR1 is SGHTA and CDR2 FQGTGA. The CDR3 sequence is 16 residues long. The CDR3 region is CASSLTRTSNTGELFF. The CDR3 bases are TGTGCCAGCAGCTTAACGAGGACATCGAACACCGGGGAGCTGTTTTTT.

The rearrangement links TRBV29-1 to TRBJ1-3; tentatively, D is TRBD1 (6 bases). V was pared by 6 bases and J by 0 bases, with 12 bases between. The V gene's germline CDR1 is SQVTM and CDR2 ANQGSEA. This CDR3 has 14 residues. CDR3 amino acids: CSVTGTSSGNTIYF. CDR3 bases: TGCAGCGTAACCGGGACAAGCTCTGGAAACACCATATATTTT.

The chain recombines TRBV7-9 with TRBJ1-4; a weak D match, TRBD1 (5 bases). The length of the CDR3 is 16 residues. CDR1 SEHNR and CDR2 FQNEAQ come from the germline V gene (reference sequence). The V gene lost 4 bases and the J gene lost 2 bases, with 14 bases spanning the gap. CDR3 DNA: TGTGCCAGCAGCTCTCAGGAAAAGGGGACTAATGAAAAACTGTTTTTT. It specifies CASSSQEKGTNEKLFF.

The genes are TRBV15 and TRBJ1-6; D unclear. This CDR3 comprises 14 residues. Germline values: CDR1 LNHNV, CDR2 YYDKDF (reference sequence). V lost 0 bases, J lost 7 bases, and 7 bases lay in between. The CDR3 DNA reads as TGTGCCACCAGCAGAGATGCGGCGAATTCACCCCTCCACTTT. Encoded protein: CATSRDAANSPLHF.

This clone has a single count. The V gene is TRBV25-1, the J gene TRBJ2-2, with a weak D call TRBD1 (5 bases). V was trimmed by 5 bases and J by 1 base, leaving 14 bases between them. CDR1 MGHDK and CDR2 SYGVNS come from the germline V gene. The length of the CDR3 is 16 residues. The CDR3 nucleotides are TGTGCCAGCAGTCCCAGGGCGGATTTGAACACCGGGGAGCTGTTTTTT. Translating it yields CASSPRADLNTGELFF.

V gene TRBV19 combines with J gene TRBJ2-2; perhaps TRBD1 as D (5 bases). Trimming took 4 bases from V and 5 from J, leaving 14 bases between them. The V gene's germline CDR1 is LNHDA and CDR2 SQIVND (reference sequence). The CDR3 totals 15 residues. CDR3 amino acids: CASSTRTSPTGELFF. The CDR3 DNA reads as TGTGCCAGTAGTACCCGGACATCCCCGACCGGGGAGCTGTTTTTT.

The gene calls are TRBV7-2 and TRBJ1-3, with unresolved D. Germline V CDR1 and CDR2: SGHTA, FQGNSA. CDR3 length: 15 amino acids. V was pared by 1 base and J by 0 bases, with 7 bases between. The DNA of the CDR3 is TGTGCCAGCAGCTTAGTTTCCTTCTCTGGAAACACCATATATTTT. Amino acid sequence: CASSLVSFSGNTIYF.

The chain has TRBV21-1 and TRBJ2-1; TRBD2, as called in the table, went unchecked against the DNA. TRBV21-1 is recorded as a pseudogene. CDR3 size: 17 residues. The CDR3 sequence: CASSKAISGGFYNEQFF. The CDR3 nucleotides read TGTGCCAGCAGCAAAGCGATTAGCGGGGGGTTCTACAATGAGCAGTTCTTC.

The chain combines TRBV7-9 with TRBJ1-1; weak D call: TRBD1 (5 bases). CDR3 length: 13 residues. Germline CDR1 SEHNR, CDR2 FQNEAQ (reference sequence). V was clipped by 5 bases and J by 1 base, with 8 bases between them. The CDR3 DNA sequence: TGTGCCAGCAGCACACAGGAGAACACTGAAGCTTTCTTT. It specifies CASSTQENTEAFF. The full variable domain, rest sourced from reference TRBV7-9 and TRBJ1-1, is DTGVSQNPRHKITKRGQNVTFRCDPISEHNRLYWYRQTLGQGPEFLTYFQNEAQLEKSRLLSDRFSAERPKGSFSTLEIQRTEQGDSAMYLCASSTQENTEAFFGQGTRLTVV.

This chain joins TRBV19 and TRBJ2-2; possible D gene TRBD1, 5 bases. This CDR3 is 14 amino acids long. CDR1 is LNHDA, CDR2 SQIVND, per germline (reference sequence). The germline V and J ends were trimmed by 8 bases and 1 base, with 11 bases remaining between them. CDR3: CASLNRKNTGELFF. The DNA of the CDR3 is TGTGCCAGTCTTAACAGGAAGAACACCGGGGAGCTGTTTTTT.

This clone appeared once. This chain joins TRBV9 and TRBJ1-1; 7 bases agree with TRBD1. The CDR3 totals 12 residues. Looked up from germline, CDR1 is SGDLS and CDR2 is YYNGEE. V lost 0 bases and J lost 7; bases outside the gene matches: 0. The CDR3 bases are TGTGCCAGCAGCGTAGGGACAGGTGAAGCTTTCTTT. Translated, it gives CASSVGTGEAFF.

This sequence joins TRBV29-1 and TRBJ1-1, with D hard to call. Trimming left V 6 bases short and J 4 bases short, with 12 bases between. This CDR3 spans 12 amino acids. Germline V lookup: CDR1 SQVTM, CDR2 ANQGSEA. CDR3 protein: CSVAVLGTEAFF. The CDR3 coding sequence is TGCAGCGTGGCGGTGTTGGGCACTGAAGCTTTCTTT.

CDR3 DNA: TGCGCCAGCAGATGGACTAGCGAGACCACCGGGGAGCTGTTTTTT. It translates to CASRWTSETTGELFF. The J gene is TRBJ2-2, the V gene TRBV5-1; 9 bases fit TRBD2. CDR3 length: 15 amino acids. Looked up from germline, CDR1 is SGHRS and CDR2 is YFSETQ. V lost 5 bases, J lost 4 bases, and 6 bases stayed unmatched.

A note on this clone: Other DNA sequences of this sample code for an identical CDR3. The chain's CDR3 is CASSPGTGREQYF. CDR3 coding DNA: TGTGCCAGCAGCCCCGGGACAGGGCGAGAGCAGTACTTC. The chain joins TRBV7-2 to TRBJ2-7, with 9 nucleotides matching TRBD1. The CDR3 loop spans 13 amino acids. Trimming cost V 5 bases and J 7 bases; bases outside gene matches: 6. Germline CDR1 is SGHTA and CDR2 is FQGNSA.

The CDR3 DNA reads as TGTGCCACCAGTGATTTTAATAGCAACAATGAGCAGTTCTTC. Translating gives CATSDFNSNNEQFF. The rearrangement joins TRBV24-1 to TRBJ2-1, with D hard to call. Germline V gives CDR1 KGHDR, CDR2 SFDVKD. The V end lost 1 base, the J end lost 5 bases, and 8 bases lay between the germline ends. The length of the CDR3 is 14 residues.